Listed below are T cell receptor beta chains from one sample, sequenced in a study of shared clonotypes between healthy human individuals. Assay used: immunoSEQ multiplex PCR; TCRdb lists only in-frame clones, some missing. The sample has about 2 million clones; approximately 94% are singletons. The sample taken for sequencing was naive CD8+ T cells sorted from blood. These receptors all come from a man between 18 and 29 years old in good health. Each CDR3 is given with its conserved first and last residue.

V	J	CDR3
TRBV7-2	TRBJ2-7	CASSLGETGVAYEQYF
TRBV9	TRBJ2-3	CASSVGGRGSDTQYF
TRBV28	TRBJ2-7	CASSFSLPSYEQYF
TRBV29-1	TRBJ2-2	CSVLGLNFGELFF
TRBV11-3	TRBJ2-2	CASSIRGSGELFF
TRBV30	TRBJ2-7	CAWSVMGLGEQYF
TRBV14	TRBJ2-7	CASSPSGTGGSYEQYF
TRBV9	TRBJ2-7	CASSLPRDEQYF
TRBV7-6	TRBJ2-1	CASSLEGGSYNEQFF
TRBV13	TRBJ1-2	CASSADGWEYGYTF
TRBV6-5	TRBJ1-1	CASSYSSGWGTEAFF
TRBV6-1	TRBJ2-7	CASSDPTGYYEQYF
TRBV7-3	TRBJ2-3	CASSLIGGTDTQYF
TRBV14	TRBJ1-2	CASSQTDNYGYTF
TRBV4-1	TRBJ1-2	CASSQDIGQGARGYTF
TRBV7-9	TRBJ2-7	CASSLRTTYEQYF
TRBV4-1	TRBJ1-2	CASSQGHNTDYGYTF